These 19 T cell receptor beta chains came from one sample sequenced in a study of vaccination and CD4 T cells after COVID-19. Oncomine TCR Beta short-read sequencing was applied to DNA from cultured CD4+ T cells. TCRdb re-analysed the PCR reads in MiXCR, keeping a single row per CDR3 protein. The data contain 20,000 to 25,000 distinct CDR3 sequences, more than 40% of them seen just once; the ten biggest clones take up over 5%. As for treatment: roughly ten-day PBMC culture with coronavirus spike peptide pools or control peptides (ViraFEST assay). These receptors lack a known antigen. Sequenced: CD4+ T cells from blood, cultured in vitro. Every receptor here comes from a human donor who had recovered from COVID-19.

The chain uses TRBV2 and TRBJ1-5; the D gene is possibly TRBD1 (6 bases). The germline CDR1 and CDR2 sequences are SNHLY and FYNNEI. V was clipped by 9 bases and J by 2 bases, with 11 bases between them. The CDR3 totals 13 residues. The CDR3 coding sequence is TGTGCCAGTACAGGGTCGGGCAATCAGCCCCAGCATTTT. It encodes CASTGSGNQPQHF. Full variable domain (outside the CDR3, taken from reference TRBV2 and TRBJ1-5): EPEVTQTPSHQVTQMGQEVILRCVPISNHLYFYWYRQILGQKVEFLVSFYNNEISEKSEIFDDQFSVERPDGSNFTLKIRSTKLEDSAMYFCASTGSGNQPQHFGDGTRLSIL.

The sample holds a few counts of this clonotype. CDR3 nucleotide sequence: TGTGCCAGCAGCTTAGGGGGGGCCTCAGATACGCAGTATTTT. Protein sequence: CASSLGGASDTQYF. V gene TRBV7-2 combines with J gene TRBJ2-3; possibly TRBD1 or TRBD2 for D (6 bases each). Trimming cost V 1 base and J 4 bases, with 9 bases left between them. The germline CDR1 and CDR2 sequences are SGHTA and FQGNSA. This CDR3 spans 14 amino acids.

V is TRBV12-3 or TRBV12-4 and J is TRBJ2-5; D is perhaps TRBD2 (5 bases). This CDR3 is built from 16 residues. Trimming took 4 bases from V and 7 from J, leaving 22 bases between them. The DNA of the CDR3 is TGTGCCAGCAGTTCCTGGAGGAGCGGAACTCCTGGGACCCAGTACTTC. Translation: CASSSWRSGTPGTQYF.

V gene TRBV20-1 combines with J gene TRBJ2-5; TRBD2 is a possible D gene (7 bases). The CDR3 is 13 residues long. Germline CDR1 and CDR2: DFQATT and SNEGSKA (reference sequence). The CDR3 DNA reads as TGCAGCGTGATACGGGGGGCGCAAGAGACCCAGTACTTC. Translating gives CSVIRGAQETQYF.

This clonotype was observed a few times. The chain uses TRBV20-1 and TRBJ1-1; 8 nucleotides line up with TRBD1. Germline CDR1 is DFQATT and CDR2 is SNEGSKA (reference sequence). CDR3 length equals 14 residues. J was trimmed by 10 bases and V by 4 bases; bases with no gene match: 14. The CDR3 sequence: CSAIQTGVGSGAFF. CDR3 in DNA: TGCAGTGCTATCCAGACAGGGGTGGGTTCGGGAGCTTTCTTT.

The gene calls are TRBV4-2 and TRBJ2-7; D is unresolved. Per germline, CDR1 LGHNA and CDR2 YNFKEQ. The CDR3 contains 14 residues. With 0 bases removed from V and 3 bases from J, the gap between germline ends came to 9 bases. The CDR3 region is CASSQESVRYEQYF. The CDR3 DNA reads TGTGCCAGCAGCCAAGAGAGTGTTCGCTACGAGCAGTACTTC.

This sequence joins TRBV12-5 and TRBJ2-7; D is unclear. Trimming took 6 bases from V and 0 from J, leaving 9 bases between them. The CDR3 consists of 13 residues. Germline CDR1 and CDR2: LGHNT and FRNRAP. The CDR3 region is CASGQLSSYEQYF. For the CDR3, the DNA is TGTGCTAGTGGGCAGCTTAGCTCCTACGAGCAGTACTTC.

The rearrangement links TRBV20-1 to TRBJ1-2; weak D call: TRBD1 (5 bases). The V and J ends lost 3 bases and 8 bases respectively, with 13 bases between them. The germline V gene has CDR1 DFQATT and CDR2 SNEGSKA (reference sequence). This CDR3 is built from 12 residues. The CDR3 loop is CSASGAAIGYTF. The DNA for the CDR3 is TGCAGTGCTAGTGGGGCAGCTATCGGCTACACCTTC.

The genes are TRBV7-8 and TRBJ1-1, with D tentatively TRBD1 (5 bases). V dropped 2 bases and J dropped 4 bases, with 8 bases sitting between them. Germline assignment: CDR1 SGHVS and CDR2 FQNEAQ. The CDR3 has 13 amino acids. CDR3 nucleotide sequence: TGTGCCAGCAGCTTACGGGACGGCACTGAAGCTTTCTTT. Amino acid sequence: CASSLRDGTEAFF. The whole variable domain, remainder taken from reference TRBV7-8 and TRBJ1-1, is GAGVSQSPRYKVAKRGQDVALRCDPISGHVSLFWYQQALGQGPEFLTYFQNEAQLDKSGLPSDRFFAERPEGSVSTLKIQRTQQEDSAVYLCASSLRDGTEAFFGQGTRLTVV.

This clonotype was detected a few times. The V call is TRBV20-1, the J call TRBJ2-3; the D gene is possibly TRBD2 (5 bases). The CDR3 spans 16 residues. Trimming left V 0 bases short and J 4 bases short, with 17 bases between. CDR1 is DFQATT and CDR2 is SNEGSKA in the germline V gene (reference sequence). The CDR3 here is CSARDPGFAPSDTQYF. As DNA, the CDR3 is TGCAGTGCTAGAGATCCGGGGTTTGCCCCGTCAGATACGCAGTATTTT.

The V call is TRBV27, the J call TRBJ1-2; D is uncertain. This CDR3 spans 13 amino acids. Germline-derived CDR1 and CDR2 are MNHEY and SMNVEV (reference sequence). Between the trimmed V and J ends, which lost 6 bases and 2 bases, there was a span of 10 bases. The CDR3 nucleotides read TGTGCCAGCAGCCGGGATTTAAACTATGGCTACACCTTC. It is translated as CASSRDLNYGYTF.

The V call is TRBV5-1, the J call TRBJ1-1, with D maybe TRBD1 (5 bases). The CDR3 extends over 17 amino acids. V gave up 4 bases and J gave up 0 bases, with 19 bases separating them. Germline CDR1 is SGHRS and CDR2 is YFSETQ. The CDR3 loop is CASSMTGTGLMNTEAFF. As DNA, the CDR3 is TGCGCCAGCAGCATGACCGGGACCGGACTTATGAACACTGAAGCTTTCTTT. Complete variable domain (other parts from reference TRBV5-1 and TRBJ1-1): KAGVTQTPRYLIKTRGQQVTLSCSPISGHRSVSWYQQTPGQGLQFLFEYFSETQRNKGNFPGRFSGRQFSNSRSEMNVSTLELGDSALYLCASSMTGTGLMNTEAFFGQGTRLTVV.

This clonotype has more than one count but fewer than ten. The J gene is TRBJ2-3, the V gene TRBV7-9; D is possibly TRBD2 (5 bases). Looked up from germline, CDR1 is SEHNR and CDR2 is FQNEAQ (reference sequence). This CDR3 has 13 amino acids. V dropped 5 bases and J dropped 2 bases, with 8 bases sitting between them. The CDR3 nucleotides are TGTGCCAGCAGCCGGAGGACCACAGATACGCAGTATTTT. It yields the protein CASSRRTTDTQYF. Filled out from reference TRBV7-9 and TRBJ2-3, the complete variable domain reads DTGVSQNPRHKITKRGQNVTFRCDPISEHNRLYWYRQTLGQGPEFLTYFQNEAQLEKSRLLSDRFSAERPKGSFSTLEIQRTEQGDSAMYLCASSRRTTDTQYFGPGTRLTVL.

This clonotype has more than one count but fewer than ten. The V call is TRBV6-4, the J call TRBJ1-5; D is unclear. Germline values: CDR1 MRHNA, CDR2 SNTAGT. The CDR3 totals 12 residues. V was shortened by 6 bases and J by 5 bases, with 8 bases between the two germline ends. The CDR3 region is CASRQIDQPQHF. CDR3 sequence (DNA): TGTGCCAGCAGGCAGATAGATCAGCCCCAGCATTTT.

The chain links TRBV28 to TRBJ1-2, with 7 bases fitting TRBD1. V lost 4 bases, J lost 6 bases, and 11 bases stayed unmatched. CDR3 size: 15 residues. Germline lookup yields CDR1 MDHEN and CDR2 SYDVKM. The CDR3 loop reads CASSSVTGTEDGYTF. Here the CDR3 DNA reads TGTGCCAGCAGTTCGGTCACCGGGACAGAAGATGGCTACACCTTC.

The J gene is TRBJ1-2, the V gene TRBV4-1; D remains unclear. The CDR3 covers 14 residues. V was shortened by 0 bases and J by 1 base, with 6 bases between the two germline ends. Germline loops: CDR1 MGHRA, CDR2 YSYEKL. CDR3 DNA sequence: TGCGCCAGCAGCCAAGAATACGGTAACTATGGCTACACCTTC. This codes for CASSQEYGNYGYTF.

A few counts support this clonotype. The CDR3 sequence is CASSIAGGGAQTQYF. The CDR3 region has the DNA TGTGCCAGTAGTATAGCCGGCGGGGGGGCTCAGACCCAGTACTTC. V and J are TRBV19 and TRBJ2-5, with TRBD2 matching 9 bases. The CDR3 runs 15 residues. V lost 1 base and J lost 6; bases outside the gene matches: 6. Germline V CDR1 and CDR2: LNHDA, SQIVND (reference sequence). The whole variable domain, filled in from reference TRBV19 and TRBJ2-5, reads DGGITQSPKYLFRKEGQNVTLSCEQNLNHDAMYWYRQDPGQGLRLIYYSQIVNDFQKGDIAEGYSVSREKKESFPLTVTSAQKNPTAFYLCASSIAGGGAQTQYFGPGTRLLVL.

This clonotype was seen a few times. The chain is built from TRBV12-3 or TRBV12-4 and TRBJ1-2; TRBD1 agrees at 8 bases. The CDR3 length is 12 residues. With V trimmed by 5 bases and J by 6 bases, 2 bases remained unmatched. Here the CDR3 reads CASSGQGHGYTF. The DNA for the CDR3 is TGTGCCAGCAGTGGACAGGGACATGGCTACACCTTC.

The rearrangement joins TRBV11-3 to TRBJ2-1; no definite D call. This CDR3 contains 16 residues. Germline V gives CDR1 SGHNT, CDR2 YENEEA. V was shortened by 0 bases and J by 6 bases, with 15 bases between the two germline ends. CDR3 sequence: CASSLESGRYPNEQFF. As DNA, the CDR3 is TGTGCCAGCAGCTTAGAATCCGGCAGGTACCCCAATGAGCAGTTCTTC.